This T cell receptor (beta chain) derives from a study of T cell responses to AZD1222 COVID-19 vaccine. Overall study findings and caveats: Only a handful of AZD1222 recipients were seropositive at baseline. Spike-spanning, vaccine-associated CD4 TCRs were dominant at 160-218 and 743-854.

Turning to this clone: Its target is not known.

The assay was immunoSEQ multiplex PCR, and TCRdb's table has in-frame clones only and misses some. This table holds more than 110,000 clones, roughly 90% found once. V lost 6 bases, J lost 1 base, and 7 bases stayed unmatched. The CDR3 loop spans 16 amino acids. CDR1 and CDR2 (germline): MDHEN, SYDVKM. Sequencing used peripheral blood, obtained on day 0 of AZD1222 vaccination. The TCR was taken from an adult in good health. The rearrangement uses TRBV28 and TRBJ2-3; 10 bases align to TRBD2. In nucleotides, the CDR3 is TGTGCCAGCAGGTGGACTAGCGGACCACGCACAGATACGCAGTATTTT. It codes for CASRWTSGPRTDTQYF.